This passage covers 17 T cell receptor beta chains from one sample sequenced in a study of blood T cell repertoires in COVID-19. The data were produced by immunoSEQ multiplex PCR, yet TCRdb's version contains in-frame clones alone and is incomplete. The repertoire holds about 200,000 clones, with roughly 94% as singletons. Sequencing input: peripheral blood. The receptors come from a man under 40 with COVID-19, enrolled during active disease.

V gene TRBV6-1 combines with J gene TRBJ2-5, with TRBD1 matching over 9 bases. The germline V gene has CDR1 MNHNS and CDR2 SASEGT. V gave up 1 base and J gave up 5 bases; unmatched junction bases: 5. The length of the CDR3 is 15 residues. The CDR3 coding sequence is TGTGCCAGCAGTGAAGTCGGACAGGGGTTGGAGACCCAGTACTTC. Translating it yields CASSEVGQGLETQYF.

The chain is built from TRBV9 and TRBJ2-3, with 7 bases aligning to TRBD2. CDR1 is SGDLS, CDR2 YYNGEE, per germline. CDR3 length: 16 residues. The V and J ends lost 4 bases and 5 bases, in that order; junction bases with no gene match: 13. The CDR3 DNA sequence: TGTGCCAGCAGCACCCACGCGGGGAGGGGTGAAGATACGCAGTATTTT. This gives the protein CASSTHAGRGEDTQYF.

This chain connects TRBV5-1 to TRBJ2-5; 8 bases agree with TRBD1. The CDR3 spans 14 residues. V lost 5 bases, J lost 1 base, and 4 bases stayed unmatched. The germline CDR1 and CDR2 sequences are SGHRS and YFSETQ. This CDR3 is CASRIQGAQETQYF. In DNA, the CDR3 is TGCGCCAGCAGAATCCAGGGGGCCCAAGAGACCCAGTACTTC.

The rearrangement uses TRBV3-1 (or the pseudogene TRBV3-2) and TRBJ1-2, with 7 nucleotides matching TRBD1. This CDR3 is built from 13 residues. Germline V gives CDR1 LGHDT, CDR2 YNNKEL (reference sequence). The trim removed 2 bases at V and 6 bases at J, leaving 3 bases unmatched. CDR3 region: CASSQPGQHGYTF. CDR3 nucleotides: TGTGCCAGCAGCCAACCGGGACAGCATGGCTACACCTTC.

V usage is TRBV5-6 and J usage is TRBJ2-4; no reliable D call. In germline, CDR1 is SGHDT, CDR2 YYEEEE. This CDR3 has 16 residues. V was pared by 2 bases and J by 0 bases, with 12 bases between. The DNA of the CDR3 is TGTGCCAGCAGCTTCCCACACAACCTAGCCAAAAACATTCAGTACTTC. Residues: CASSFPHNLAKNIQYF.

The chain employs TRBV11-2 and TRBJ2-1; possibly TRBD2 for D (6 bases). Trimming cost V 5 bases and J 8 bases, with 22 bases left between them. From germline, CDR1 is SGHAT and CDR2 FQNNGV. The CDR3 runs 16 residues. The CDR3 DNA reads TGTGCCAGCAGCGACCCTACTAGCCCCGTACAAGATGAGCAGTTCTTC. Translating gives CASSDPTSPVQDEQFF. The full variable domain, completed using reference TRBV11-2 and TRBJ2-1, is EAGVAQSPRYKIIEKRQSVAFWCNPISGHATLYWYQQILGQGPKLLIQFQNNGVVDDSQLPKDRFSAERLKGVDSTLKIQPAKLEDSAVYLCASSDPTSPVQDEQFFGPGTRLTVL.

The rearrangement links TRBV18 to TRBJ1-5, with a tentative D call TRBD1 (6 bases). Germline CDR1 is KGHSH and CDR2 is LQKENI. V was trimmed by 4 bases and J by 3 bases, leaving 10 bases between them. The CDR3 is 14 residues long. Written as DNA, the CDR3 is TGTGCCAGCTCACAGCAGGGGACCAATCAGCCCCAGCATTTT. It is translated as CASSQQGTNQPQHF.

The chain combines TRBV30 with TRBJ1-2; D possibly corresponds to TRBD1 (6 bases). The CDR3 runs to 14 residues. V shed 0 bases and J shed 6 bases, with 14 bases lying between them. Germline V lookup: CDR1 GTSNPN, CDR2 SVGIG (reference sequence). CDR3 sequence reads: CAWSVSRGMDGYTF. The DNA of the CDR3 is TGTGCCTGGAGTGTAAGCAGGGGCATGGATGGCTACACCTTC.

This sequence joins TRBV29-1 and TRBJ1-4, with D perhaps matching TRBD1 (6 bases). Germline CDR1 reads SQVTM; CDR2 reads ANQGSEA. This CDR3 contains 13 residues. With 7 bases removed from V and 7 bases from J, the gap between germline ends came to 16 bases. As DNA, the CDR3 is TGCAGCGCGAGGACAGTACCTTTTGAAAAACTGTTTTTT. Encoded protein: CSARTVPFEKLFF.

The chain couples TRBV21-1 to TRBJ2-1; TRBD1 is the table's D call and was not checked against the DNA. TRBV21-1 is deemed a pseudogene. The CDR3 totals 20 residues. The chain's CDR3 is CASSPPGGQGACLSYNEQFF. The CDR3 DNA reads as TGTGCCAGCAGCCCACCCGGGGGACAGGGGGCATGTTTGTCCTACAATGAGCAGTTCTTC.

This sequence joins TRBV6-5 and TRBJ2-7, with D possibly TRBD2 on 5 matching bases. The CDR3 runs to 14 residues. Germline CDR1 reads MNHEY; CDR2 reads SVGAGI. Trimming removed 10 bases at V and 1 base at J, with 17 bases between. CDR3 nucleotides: TGTGCCACCTCTTCGGGAAGATTATCCTACGAGCAGTACTTC. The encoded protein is CATSSGRLSYEQYF.

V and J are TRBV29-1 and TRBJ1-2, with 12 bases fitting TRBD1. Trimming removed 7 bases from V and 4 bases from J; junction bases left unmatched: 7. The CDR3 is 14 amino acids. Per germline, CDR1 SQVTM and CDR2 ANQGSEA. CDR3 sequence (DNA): TGCAGCGGAGGTGGGGACAGGGGGCTCTATGGCTACACCTTC. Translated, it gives CSGGGDRGLYGYTF.

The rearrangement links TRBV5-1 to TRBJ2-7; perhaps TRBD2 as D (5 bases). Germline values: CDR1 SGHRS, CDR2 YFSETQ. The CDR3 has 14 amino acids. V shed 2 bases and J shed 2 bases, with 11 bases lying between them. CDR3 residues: CASSFFGEPYEQYF. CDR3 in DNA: TGCGCCAGCAGCTTCTTCGGGGAACCCTACGAGCAGTACTTC.

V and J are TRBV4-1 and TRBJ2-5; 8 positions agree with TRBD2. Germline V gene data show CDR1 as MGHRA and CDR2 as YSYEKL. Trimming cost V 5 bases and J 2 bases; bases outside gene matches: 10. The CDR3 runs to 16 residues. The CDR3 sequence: CASSARLAGGQETQYF. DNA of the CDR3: TGCGCCAGCAGCGCCCGACTGGCGGGGGGACAAGAGACCCAGTACTTC.

The CDR3 DNA follows: TGTGCCAGCAGTACAAATTCACCCCTCCACTTT. Its protein is CASSTNSPLHF. J is TRBJ1-6 and V is TRBV2; the D is unclear. CDR1 and CDR2 from the germline V gene are SNHLY and FYNNEI. The germline V and J ends were trimmed by 5 bases and 7 bases, with 3 bases remaining between them. CDR3 size: 11 residues.

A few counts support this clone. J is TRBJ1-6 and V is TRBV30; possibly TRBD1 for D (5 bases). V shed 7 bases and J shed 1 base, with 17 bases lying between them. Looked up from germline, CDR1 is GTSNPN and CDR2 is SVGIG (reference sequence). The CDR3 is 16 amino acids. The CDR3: CAYLPPGRSYNSPLHF. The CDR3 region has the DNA TGTGCCTACCTCCCCCCAGGGAGGTCCTATAATTCACCCCTCCACTTT.

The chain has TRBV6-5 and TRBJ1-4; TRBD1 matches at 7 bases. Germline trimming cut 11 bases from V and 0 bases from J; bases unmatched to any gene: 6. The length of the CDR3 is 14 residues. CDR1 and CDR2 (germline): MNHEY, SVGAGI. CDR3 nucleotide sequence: TGTGCCGCAGGGGGTTTGTCAACTAATGAAAAACTGTTTTTT. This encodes CAAGGLSTNEKLFF.